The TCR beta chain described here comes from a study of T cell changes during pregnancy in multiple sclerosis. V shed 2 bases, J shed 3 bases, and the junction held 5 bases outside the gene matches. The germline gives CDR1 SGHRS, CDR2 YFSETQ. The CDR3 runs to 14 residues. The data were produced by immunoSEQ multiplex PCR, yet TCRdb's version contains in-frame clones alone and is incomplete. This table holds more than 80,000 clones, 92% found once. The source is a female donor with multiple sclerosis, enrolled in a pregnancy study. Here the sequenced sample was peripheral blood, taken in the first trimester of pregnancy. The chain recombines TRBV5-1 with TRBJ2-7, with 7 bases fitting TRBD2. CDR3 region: CASSFGTINYEQYF. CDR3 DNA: TGCGCCAGCAGCTTCGGGACTATAAACTACGAGCAGTACTTC.